This TCR beta chain was recovered during a study of response to subunit inactivated influenza vaccine. This clonotype came up a few times. Germline lookup yields CDR1 MNHEY and CDR2 SVGEGT. V shed 2 bases and J shed 8 bases, with 15 bases lying between them. The CDR3 is made up of 14 amino acids. TCRdb reanalysed the RT-PCR reads using MiXCR and keeps one entry per CDR3 protein. This sample carries about 520,000 distinct CDR3 sequences, approximately 11% of them seen once, and the ten largest clones take roughly 12%. Sequences were derived from PBMCs from blood, sampled 40 to 50 days after vaccination. The V gene is TRBV6-2 or TRBV6-3, the J gene TRBJ1-2, with D maybe TRBD1 (5 bases). The sequence derives from a man aged 50 to 59 who received an inactivated influenza vaccine. CDR3 bases: TGTGCCAGCAGTTACACCGACAGATCCGGCGGCTACACCTTC. This sequence encodes CASSYTDRSGGYTF.